A selection of T cell receptor beta chains follows, all from one sample in a study of blood T cells in healthy people across ages. MiXCR, applied by TCRdb to the 5' RACE reads, yields one record per CDR3 protein. The sample yields hundreds of thousands of distinct CDR3 sequences, about 34% seen once. Sequenced input: blood. Receptors were obtained from a woman aged 80 or over in good health. The CDR3 runs from the conserved cysteine through the conserved F or W. The D gene is left open where the match is weak. The size of a clone is reported for some rows only, either as once, few or many, or as a class for expanded clones.

CDR3aa	CDR3nt	abundance	d_gene	len	v_gene	j_gene
CCATGYLYEQYF	TGCTGCGCGACGGGCTACCTTTACGAGCAGTACTTC	few	-	12	TRBV29-1	TRBJ2-7
CASNPRAENTEAFF	TGTGCCAGCAACCCCAGGGCGGAGAACACTGAAGCTTTCTTT	few	-	14	TRBV7-9	TRBJ1-1
CSFDRGSADTQYF	TGCAGCTTTGACAGGGGAAGTGCAGATACGCAGTATTTT	once	TRBD1	13	TRBV29-1	TRBJ2-3
CASSATSGGAGETQYF	TGTGCCAGCAGCGCCACTAGCGGGGGGGCCGGGGAGACCCAGTACTTC	many	TRBD2	16	TRBV7-6	TRBJ2-5
CATSGAGIDTQYF	TGTGCCACCAGCGGGGCAGGGATAGATACGCAGTATTTT	many	-	13	TRBV15	TRBJ2-3
CASWEGSEQFF	TGTGCCAGCTGGGAGGGTTCTGAGCAGTTCTTC	many	TRBD2	11	TRBV6-5	TRBJ2-1
CSAPPGLGSDEQFF	TGCAGTGCCCCACCGGGACTAGGCTCTGATGAGCAGTTCTTC	-	TRBD2	14	TRBV20-1	TRBJ2-1
CASSLDRGGDEQYF	TGTGCCAGCTCACTGGACAGGGGGGGAGACGAGCAGTACTTC	-	TRBD1	14	TRBV18	TRBJ2-7
CSAARQGENIQYF	TGCAGTGCTGCTCGACAGGGGGAGAACATTCAGTACTTC	many	TRBD1	13	TRBV20-1	TRBJ2-4
CASSLLAKSSYEQYF	TGTGCCAGCAGCCTCCTAGCGAAGAGCTCCTACGAGCAGTACTTC	-	-	15	TRBV3-1	TRBJ2-7
CASSQTQAGSSTDTQYF	TGTGCCAGCAGCCAGACCCAAGCGGGGTCTAGCACAGATACGCAGTATTTT	many	TRBD2	17	TRBV4-2	TRBJ2-3
CASSVRLAGGQNEQFF	TGTGCCAGCAGCGTTCGACTAGCGGGGGGGCAAAATGAGCAGTTCTTC	-	TRBD2	16	TRBV9	TRBJ2-1
CASSADLGGEQYF	TGTGCCAGCAGCGCGGACCTAGGTGGCGAGCAGTACTTC	many	-	13	TRBV2	TRBJ2-7
CSAARDRETDTQYF	TGCAGCGCTGCTCGGGACAGGGAAACAGATACGCAGTATTTT	once	TRBD1	14	TRBV29-1	TRBJ2-3
CASSQDSTGANTGELFF	TGCGCCAGCAGCCAAGATTCTACAGGGGCGAACACCGGGGAGCTGTTTTTT	few	TRBD1	17	TRBV4-1	TRBJ2-2
CASRLTSGGDTHYF	TGTGCCAGCAGGCTAACTAGCGGGGGTGATACGCACTATTTT	-	TRBD2	14	TRBV2	TRBJ2-3
CSARTRGSGRDEQFF	TGCAGTGCTAGGACCCGGGGTAGCGGGAGGGATGAGCAGTTCTTC	-	TRBD2	15	TRBV20-1	TRBJ2-1
CASSSDASNQPQHF	TGTGCCAGCAGCTCGGACGCTAGCAATCAGCCCCAGCATTTT	-	-	14	TRBV5-6	TRBJ1-5
CASSPQEWGAEQYF	TGTGCCAGCAGCCCGCAAGAGTGGGGCGCCGAGCAGTACTTC	-	-	14	TRBV7-6	TRBJ2-7
CASSSTSATDTQYF	TGTGCCAGCAGCTCGACTAGCGCAACAGATACGCAGTATTTT	-	TRBD2	14	TRBV7-2	TRBJ2-3
CASSLIAALSPGQYF	TGTGCCAGCAGTCTGATAGCGGCCCTTTCCCCTGGGCAGTATTTT	few	-	15	TRBV7-3	TRBJ2-3
CSAIPRRAYEQYF	TGCAGTGCTATCCCCCGAAGAGCCTACGAGCAGTACTTC	-	-	13	TRBV20-1	TRBJ2-7